Listed below are T cell receptor beta chains from one sample, sequenced in a study of blood T cells in healthy people across ages. Each CDR3 protein gets one entry after TCRdb re-called the 5' RACE reads with MiXCR. Of approximately 760,000 distinct CDR3 sequences in the sample, around 25% were seen once. These sequences were also reported in another study, on T cells of mothers and their children.

Sequenced input: blood. The receptors stem from a boy younger than 18 in good health. Both conserved end residues are part of each CDR3. Fields, in order: clone size, J gene, D gene, V gene, CDR3 DNA, CDR3 protein. The D gene is left open where the match is weak. A clone size is listed for some rows: how often the clone was seen (once, few, many), or a class if it is expanded.

>few|TRBJ2-7|TRBD1|TRBV29-1
TGCAGCGTTGAACCGGGACAGGGAGGCGAGCAGTACTTC
CSVEPGQGGEQYF
>-|TRBJ2-1|-|TRBV5-4
TGTGCCAGCAGCTTGGGGATTGCCGGATCTTCCTACAATGAGCAGTTCTTC
CASSLGIAGSSYNEQFF
>-|TRBJ2-3|TRBD2|TRBV27
TGTGCCAGTAGTTTATCCGGGGGGGCCAGAGATACGCAGTATTTT
CASSLSGGARDTQYF
>-|TRBJ2-7|-|TRBV5-1
TGCGCCAGCAGCTTGGAACCGGTAAATATAGCCTACGAGCAGTACTTC
CASSLEPVNIAYEQYF
>-|TRBJ2-7|-|TRBV3-1
TGTGCCAGCAGCCAAGAGACTGTTTTGGACGAGCAGTACTTC
CASSQETVLDEQYF
>few|TRBJ2-1|-|TRBV20-1
TGCAGTGCTAGAGTCCGACAGGCCAGCTCCTACAATGAGCAGTTCTTC
CSARVRQASSYNEQFF
>-|TRBJ2-7|-|TRBV7-2
TGTGCCAGCAGCTTGTACAATGCCAATGAGCAGTACTTC
CASSLYNANEQYF
>few|TRBJ2-7|TRBD1|TRBV18
TGTGCCAGCTCACCGGACAGGGGCCACTACGAGCAGTACTTC
CASSPDRGHYEQYF
>-|TRBJ2-7|TRBD1|TRBV20-1
TGCAGTGCTCCCGGACAGGGTACCTCCGAGCAGTACTTC
CSAPGQGTSEQYF
>-|TRBJ2-7|TRBD2|TRBV27
TGTGCCAGCAGTTACGGGAGGTATAACGAGCAGTACTTC
CASSYGRYNEQYF
>few|TRBJ2-2|TRBD2|TRBV28
TGTGCCAGCAGTCCACTAGCGGGAGGGCCCCCGAACACCGGGGAGCTGTTTTTT
CASSPLAGGPPNTGELFF
>-|TRBJ1-2|-|TRBV4-1
TGCGCCAGCAGCCAAGAAAGGTTTAACTATGGCTACACCTTC
CASSQERFNYGYTF
>few|TRBJ2-1|-|TRBV27
TGTGCCAGCAGCACGGCCGGCTTAAGCTACAATGAGCAGTTCTTC
CASSTAGLSYNEQFF
>-|TRBJ2-1|TRBD1|TRBV3-1
TGTGCCAGCAGCCAAAACACAGGGGGCAACAATGAGCAGTTCTTC
CASSQNTGGNNEQFF
>few|TRBJ2-3|-|TRBV29-1
TGCAGCGTTTTGTCCGGGGGCACAGATACGCAGTATTTT
CSVLSGGTDTQYF
>few|TRBJ2-1|-|TRBV5-6
TGTGCCAGCAGCTTGTGGGGGGCGGAGGGAGAGTTCTTC
CASSLWGAEGEFF
>few|TRBJ2-3|TRBD2|TRBV7-2
TGTGCCAGCAGCTCTAGCGGGGATAGCAAAGCAGATACGCAGTATTTT
CASSSSGDSKADTQYF
>many|TRBJ1-2|-|TRBV5-1
TGTGCCAGCAGCTTGGGTCAGAACTATGGCTACACCTTC
CASSLGQNYGYTF
>few|TRBJ2-4|TRBD1|TRBV6-2/TRBV6-3
TGTGCCAGCAGTTACTCCTTTTCAGGGGGTGACAAAAACATTCAGTACTTC
CASSYSFSGGDKNIQYF
>-|TRBJ2-5|-|TRBV29-1
TGCAGCGTTCTAACGGGCCACCAAGAGACCCAGTACTTC
CSVLTGHQETQYF
>-|TRBJ2-7|TRBD1|TRBV12-5
TGTGCTAGTGGCTGGGACAGGGCCTACGAGCAGTACTTC
CASGWDRAYEQYF
>-|TRBJ2-1|TRBD2|TRBV7-2
TGTGCCAGCAGCCAGACTAGCGGGACTAATGAGCAGTTCTTC
CASSQTSGTNEQFF
>-|TRBJ2-1|-|TRBV4-1
TGCGCCAGCAGCCAATCGGAAGTGGGAGAGGGTACCTACAATGAGCAGTTCTTC
CASSQSEVGEGTYNEQFF
>few|TRBJ2-5|-|TRBV7-9
TGTGCCAGCAGTTCGGGGGGCACGGGAGAGACCCAGTACTTC
CASSSGGTGETQYF